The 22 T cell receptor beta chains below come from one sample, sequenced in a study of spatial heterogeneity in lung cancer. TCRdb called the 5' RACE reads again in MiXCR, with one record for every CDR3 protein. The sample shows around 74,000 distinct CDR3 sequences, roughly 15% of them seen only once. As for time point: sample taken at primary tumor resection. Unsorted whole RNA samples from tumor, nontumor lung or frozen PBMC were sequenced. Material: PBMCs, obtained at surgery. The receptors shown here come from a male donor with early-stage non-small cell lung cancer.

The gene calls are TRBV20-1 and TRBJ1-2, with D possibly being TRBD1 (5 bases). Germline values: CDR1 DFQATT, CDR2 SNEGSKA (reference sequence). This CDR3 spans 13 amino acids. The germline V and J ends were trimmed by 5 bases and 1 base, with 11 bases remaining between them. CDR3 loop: CSAGGNLNYGYTF. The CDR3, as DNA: TGCAGTGCTGGGGGGAATCTTAACTATGGCTACACCTTC.

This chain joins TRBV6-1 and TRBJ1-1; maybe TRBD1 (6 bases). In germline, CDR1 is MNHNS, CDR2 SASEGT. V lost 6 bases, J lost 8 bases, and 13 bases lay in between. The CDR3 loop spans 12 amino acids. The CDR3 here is CASSISGTEAFF. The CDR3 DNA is TGTGCCAGCAGCATATCAGGGACAGAAGCTTTCTTT.

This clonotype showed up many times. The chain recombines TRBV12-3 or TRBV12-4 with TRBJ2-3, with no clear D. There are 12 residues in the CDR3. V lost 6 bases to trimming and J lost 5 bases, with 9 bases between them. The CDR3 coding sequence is TGTGCCAGCAGCCCAACGGAAGATACGCAGTATTTT. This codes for CASSPTEDTQYF.

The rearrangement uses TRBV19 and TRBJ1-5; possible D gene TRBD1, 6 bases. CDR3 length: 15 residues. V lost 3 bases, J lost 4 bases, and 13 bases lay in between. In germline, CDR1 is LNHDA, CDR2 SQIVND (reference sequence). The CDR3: CASSIGGAGNQPQHF. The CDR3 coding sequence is TGTGCCAGTAGTATCGGGGGGGCTGGGAATCAGCCCCAGCATTTT. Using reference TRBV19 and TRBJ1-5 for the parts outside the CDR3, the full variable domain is DGGITQSPKYLFRKEGQNVTLSCEQNLNHDAMYWYRQDPGQGLRLIYYSQIVNDFQKGDIAEGYSVSREKKESFPLTVTSAQKNPTAFYLCASSIGGAGNQPQHFGDGTRLSIL.

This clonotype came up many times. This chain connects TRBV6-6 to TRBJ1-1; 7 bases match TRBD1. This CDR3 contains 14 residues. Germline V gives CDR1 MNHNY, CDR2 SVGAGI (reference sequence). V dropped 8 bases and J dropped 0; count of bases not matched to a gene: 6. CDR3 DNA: TGTGCCAGCCAATCCAGGGGGATGAACACTGAAGCTTTCTTT. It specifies CASQSRGMNTEAFF.

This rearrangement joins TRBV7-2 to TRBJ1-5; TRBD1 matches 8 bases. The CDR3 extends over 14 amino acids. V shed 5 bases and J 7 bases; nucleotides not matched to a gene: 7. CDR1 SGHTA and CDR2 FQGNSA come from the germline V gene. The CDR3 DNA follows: TGTGCCAGCAGCCCCGGACAGGGCCAGCAGCCCCAGCATTTT. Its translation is CASSPGQGQQPQHF.

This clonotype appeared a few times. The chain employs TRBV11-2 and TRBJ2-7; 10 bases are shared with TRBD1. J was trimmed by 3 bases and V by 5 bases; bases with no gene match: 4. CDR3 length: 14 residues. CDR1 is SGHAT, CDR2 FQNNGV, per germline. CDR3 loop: CASSRTGGDYEQYF. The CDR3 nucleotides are TGTGCCAGCAGCAGGACAGGGGGGGACTACGAGCAGTACTTC.

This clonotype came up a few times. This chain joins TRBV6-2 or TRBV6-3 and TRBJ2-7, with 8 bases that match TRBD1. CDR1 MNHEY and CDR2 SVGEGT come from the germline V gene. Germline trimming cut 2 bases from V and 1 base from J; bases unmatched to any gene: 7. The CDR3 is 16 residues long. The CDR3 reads CASSYRGQGPSYEQYF. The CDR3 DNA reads TGTGCCAGCAGTTACCGAGGACAGGGACCGTCCTACGAGCAGTACTTC.

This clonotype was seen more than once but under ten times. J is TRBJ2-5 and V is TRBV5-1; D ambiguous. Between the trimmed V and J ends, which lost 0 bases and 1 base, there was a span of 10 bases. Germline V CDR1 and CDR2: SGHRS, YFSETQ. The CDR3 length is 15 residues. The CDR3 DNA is TGCGCCAGCAGCTTGGAGTGGAGCCTCCAAGAGACCCAGTACTTC. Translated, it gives CASSLEWSLQETQYF.

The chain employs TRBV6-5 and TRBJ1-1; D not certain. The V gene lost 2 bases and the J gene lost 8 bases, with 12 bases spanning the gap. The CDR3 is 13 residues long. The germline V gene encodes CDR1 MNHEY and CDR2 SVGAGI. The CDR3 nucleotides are TGTGCCAGCAGTTACGTCCCGGAGAACGAAGCTTTCTTT. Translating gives CASSYVPENEAFF.

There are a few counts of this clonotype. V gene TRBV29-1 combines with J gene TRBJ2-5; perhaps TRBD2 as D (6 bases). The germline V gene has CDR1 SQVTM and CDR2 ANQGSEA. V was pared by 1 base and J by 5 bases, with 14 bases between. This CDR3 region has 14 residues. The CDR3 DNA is TGCAGCGTTGAAGGGAGGGCCTATAAGGAGACCCAGTACTTC. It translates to CSVEGRAYKETQYF.

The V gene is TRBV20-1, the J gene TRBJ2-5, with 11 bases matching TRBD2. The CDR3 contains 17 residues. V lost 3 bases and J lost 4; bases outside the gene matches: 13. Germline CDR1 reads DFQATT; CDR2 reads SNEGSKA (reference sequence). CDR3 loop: CSARDVLAGAGGETQYF. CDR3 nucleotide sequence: TGCAGTGCTAGGGACGTACTAGCGGGAGCTGGAGGAGAGACCCAGTACTTC.

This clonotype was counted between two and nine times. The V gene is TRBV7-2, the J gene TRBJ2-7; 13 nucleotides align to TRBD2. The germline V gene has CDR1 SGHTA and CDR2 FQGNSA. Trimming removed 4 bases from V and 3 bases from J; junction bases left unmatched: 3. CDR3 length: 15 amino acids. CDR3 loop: CASSSGLAGLYEQYF. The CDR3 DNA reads TGTGCCAGCAGCTCGGGACTAGCGGGACTCTACGAGCAGTACTTC.

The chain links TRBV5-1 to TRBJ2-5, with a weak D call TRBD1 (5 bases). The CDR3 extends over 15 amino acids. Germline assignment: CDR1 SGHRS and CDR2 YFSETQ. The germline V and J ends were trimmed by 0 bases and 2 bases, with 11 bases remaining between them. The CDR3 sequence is CASSLESRGQETQYF. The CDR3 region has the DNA TGCGCCAGCAGCTTGGAGAGTAGGGGACAAGAGACCCAGTACTTC.

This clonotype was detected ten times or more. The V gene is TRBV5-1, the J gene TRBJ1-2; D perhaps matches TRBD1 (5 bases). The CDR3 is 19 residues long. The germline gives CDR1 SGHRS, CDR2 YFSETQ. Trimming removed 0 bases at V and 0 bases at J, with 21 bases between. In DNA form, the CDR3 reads TGCGCCAGCAGCTTGGGAGCTGGGGGTCCCTTCTCATCTAACTATGGCTACACCTTC. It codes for CASSLGAGGPFSSNYGYTF. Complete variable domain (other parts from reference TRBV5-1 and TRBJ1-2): KAGVTQTPRYLIKTRGQQVTLSCSPISGHRSVSWYQQTPGQGLQFLFEYFSETQRNKGNFPGRFSGRQFSNSRSEMNVSTLELGDSALYLCASSLGAGGPFSSNYGYTFGSGTRLTVV.

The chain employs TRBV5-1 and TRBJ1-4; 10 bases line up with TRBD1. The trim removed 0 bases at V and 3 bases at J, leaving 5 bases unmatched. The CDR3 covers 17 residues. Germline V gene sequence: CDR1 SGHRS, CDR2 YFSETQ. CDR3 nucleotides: TGCGCCAGCAGCTTGGGACAGGGGGCCGGGTCTAATGAAAAACTGTTTTTT. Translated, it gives CASSLGQGAGSNEKLFF.

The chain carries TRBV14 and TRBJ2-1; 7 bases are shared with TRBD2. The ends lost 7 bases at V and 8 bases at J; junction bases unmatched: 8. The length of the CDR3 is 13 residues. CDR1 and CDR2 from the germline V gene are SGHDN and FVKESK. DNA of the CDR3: TGTGCCAGCACTCGACTAGCTGGTTATGAGCAGTTCTTC. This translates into CASTRLAGYEQFF.

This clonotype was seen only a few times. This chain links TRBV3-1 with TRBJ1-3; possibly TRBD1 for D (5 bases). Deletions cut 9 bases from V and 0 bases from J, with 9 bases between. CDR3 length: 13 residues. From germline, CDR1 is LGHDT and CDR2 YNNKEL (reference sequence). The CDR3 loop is CASRQTSGNTIYF. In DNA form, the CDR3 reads TGTGCCAGTCGACAGACCTCTGGAAACACCATATATTTT.

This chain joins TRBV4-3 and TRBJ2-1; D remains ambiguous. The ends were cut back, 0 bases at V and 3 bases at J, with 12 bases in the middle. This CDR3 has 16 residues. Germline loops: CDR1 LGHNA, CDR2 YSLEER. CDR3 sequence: CASSQDSSEYYNEQFF. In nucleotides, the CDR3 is TGCGCCAGCAGCCAAGATTCAAGCGAGTACTACAATGAGCAGTTCTTC.

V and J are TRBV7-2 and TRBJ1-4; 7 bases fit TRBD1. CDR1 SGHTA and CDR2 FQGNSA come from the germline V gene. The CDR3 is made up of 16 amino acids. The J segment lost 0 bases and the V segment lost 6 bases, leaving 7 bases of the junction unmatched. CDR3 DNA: TGTGCCAGCAGGCCTGACAGGGTTGCAACTAATGAAAAACTGTTTTTT. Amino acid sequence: CASRPDRVATNEKLFF.

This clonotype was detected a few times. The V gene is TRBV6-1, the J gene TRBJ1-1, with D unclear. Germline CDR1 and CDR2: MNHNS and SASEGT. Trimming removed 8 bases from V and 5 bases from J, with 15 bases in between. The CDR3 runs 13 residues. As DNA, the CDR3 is TGTGCCAGCCAAGGAGTGTTGGTGACTGAAGCTTTCTTT. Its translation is CASQGVLVTEAFF.

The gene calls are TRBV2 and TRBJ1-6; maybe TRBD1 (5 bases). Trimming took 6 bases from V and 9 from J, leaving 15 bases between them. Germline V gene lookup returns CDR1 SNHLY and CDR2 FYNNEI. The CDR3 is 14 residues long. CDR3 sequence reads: CASSAWGSGSPLHF. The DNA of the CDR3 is TGTGCCAGCAGCGCCTGGGGCAGTGGTTCACCCCTCCACTTT.